A single sample is the source of the 5 T cell receptor beta chains below, sequenced in a study of cytomegalovirus exposure and HLA in healthy donors. This table comes from immunoSEQ multiplex PCR, and its TCRdb copy is limited to in-frame clones, with some not included. The data hold approximately 88,000 clones, with around 96% observed a single time. The specimen sequenced was PBMCs. The source of these receptors is a young woman in good health and CMV-seronegative.

J is TRBJ2-3 and V is TRBV7-2; TRBD1 is a possible D gene (6 bases). Trimming removed 4 bases at V and 10 bases at J, with 12 bases between. CDR1 is SGHTA and CDR2 is FQGNSA in the germline V gene. This CDR3 has 12 residues. The CDR3 reads CASSSTGLAQYF. The CDR3, as DNA: TGTGCCAGCAGCTCGACAGGCTTAGCGCAGTATTTT.

The rearrangement links TRBV5-6 to TRBJ2-7, with 10 bases aligning to TRBD2. The CDR3 has 15 amino acids. The trim removed 0 bases at V and 2 bases at J, leaving 2 bases unmatched. Germline CDR1 SGHDT, CDR2 YYEEEE. The CDR3 protein is CASSLGLAGAYEQYF. CDR3 nucleotides: TGTGCCAGCAGCTTGGGACTAGCGGGCGCCTACGAGCAGTACTTC.

The chain carries TRBV5-1 and TRBJ2-2; 9 bases fit TRBD1. There are 15 residues in the CDR3. V trimming: 4 bases; J trimming: 2 bases; junction bases outside the gene matches: 3. The germline V gene has CDR1 SGHRS and CDR2 YFSETQ. CDR3 in amino acids: CASSGGQGNTGELFF. CDR3 nucleotides: TGCGCCAGCAGCGGGGGACAGGGAAACACCGGGGAGCTGTTTTTT.

The chain couples TRBV13 to TRBJ2-7, with 8 positions matching TRBD1. Looked up from germline, CDR1 is PRHDT and CDR2 is FYEKMQ (reference sequence). The length of the CDR3 is 15 residues. The ends lost 5 bases at V and 6 bases at J; junction bases unmatched: 12. DNA of the CDR3: TGTGCCAGCAGCGCGGGGACAGGAGGCCCCATCGAGCAGTACTTC. Translation gives CASSAGTGGPIEQYF.

The chain recombines TRBV4-1 with TRBJ2-7; weak D call: TRBD2 (5 bases). CDR3 length: 15 residues. Trimming cost V 4 bases and J 1 base, with 14 bases left between them. The germline V gene encodes CDR1 MGHRA and CDR2 YSYEKL. CDR3 sequence: CASSPSPSGSYEQYF. CDR3 nucleotides: TGCGCCAGCAGCCCCTCACCCAGCGGTTCCTACGAGCAGTACTTC.